The present entry profiles one T cell receptor beta chain with its context. This clone showed up just a few times. The clone's antigen remains unknown. Nothing much larger sits one base from this clone, and base qualities are not available. Counted from cysteine to valine, this CDR3 has 13 amino acids. CDR3 DNA only is kept here, 39 bases in frame from base 1. CDR1 and CDR2 were assigned from the germline V gene as SGDLS and YYNGEE. Clipping removes 4 bases from V and 9 bases from J, with 10 as the unmatched junction base count. This specimen belongs to a study of vaccination effects on CD4 cells after COVID-19 (dated by TCRdb to about 2022). Concerning the study at large: Across the study, the median time from the second dose to post-vaccine sampling was 72 days (range 14 to 241). In both COVID-19 convalescent patients and infection-naive vaccine recipients, the study compared SARS-CoV-2 spike-specific CD4+ TCR repertoires from before mRNA vaccination with those from after it. A total of 10 COVID-19 convalescent patients and a handful of SARS-CoV-2-naive healthy vaccine recipients were included in the full study. In the study, cultures from other donors were sequenced using the Oncomine TCR Beta short-read assay on an Illumina iSeq 100.

General conclusions and limits of the study: Among healthy vaccine recipients, nearly all vaccine-induced clones were SARS-CoV-2 mono-reactive, and only 1 of 255 was cross-reactive with common cold coronaviruses. Limitations of the study were the small number of convalescent patients and the absence of early post-infection timepoints. Both infection-induced and vaccine-induced clones contracted markedly at late post-vaccination timepoints, which is consistent with waning T cell responses.

The ViraFEST assay stimulated PBMC with viral peptide pools and then used TCR sequencing to identify antigen-specific CD4+ T cell clonotypes by expansion. After less than 13 days of culture, CD4+ T cells were isolated with the EasySep CD4+ T cell isolation kit. Each participant got two doses of an mRNA SARS-CoV-2 vaccine, either BNT162b2 or mRNA-1273. The absence of prior SARS-CoV-2 infection in healthy vaccine recipients was confirmed by negative nucleocapsid antibodies before and after vaccination. Some 2 million PBMC per well were cultured in IMDM with about 4.5% human AB serum, 9 to 10 IU/ml IL-2 and gentamicin, plus 10 ug/ml peptides. On days 3 and 7, half of the culture medium was replaced with fresh IL-2-containing medium. Unless noted otherwise, every peptide stimulation condition was grown in triplicate wells. Using Ficoll-Paque Plus gradient centrifugation, PBMC were separated from whole blood and then either used fresh or cryopreserved at -140C. The overlapping peptide pools covered the spike proteins of SARS-CoV-2 as well as those of the common cold coronaviruses HCoV-NL63, HCoV-OC43 and HCoV-229E. The QIAamp micro DNA kit was used to extract genomic DNA from the cultured CD4+ T cells.

Library preparation used the immunoSEQ multiplex PCR assay. DNA from the cultured and isolated CD4+ T cells underwent TCR beta CDR3 sequencing. In the paper's pipeline: The analysis removed non-productive TCR sequences, trimmed reads to the CDR3 region, and retained only CDR3s that were 7 or more amino acids long. Antigen-specific clonotypes were identified using the MANAFEST web app by comparison of expansion in peptide wells against reference cultures. Positive clones required FDR<0.05 expansion versus reference and all other wells, odds ratio above 5, and frequency above 0.1% in two replicate wells. A clonotype was called cross-reactive if it was significantly expanded both in SARS-CoV-2 spike wells and in at least one common cold coronavirus spike condition. Levenshtein distance calculated with the stringdist R package was used to assess CDR3 similarity, and unrooted trees were constructed with ape in R 3.6.1. TCRdb re-hosts the immuneACCESS table, in-frame sequences only. Its copies lack some clones; in the studies checked, an unresolved V gene accounts for under half of them, and the cause for the rest is not known. The DNA gave D and trimming, while V, J and clone size come from that table. Recorded for this sample are about 69,000 clones; about 74% of them occurred a single time. Clones ranked in the top ten supply roughly 1.5% of the sample.

The sequencing used CD4+ T cells from PBMCs cultured with HCoV-229E spike peptides, collected after COVID-19 vaccination. The cell subset or site label, read with the paper, signifies: HCoV-229E spike overlapping peptide pool stimulation. This TCR came from a human donor who received a COVID-19 vaccine. This sequence uses TRBV9 and TRBJ2-7, with 7 bases aligning to TRBD1. The CDR3 in this case is CASSPGTVGVQYV. The nucleotide sequence reads as follows: TGTGCCAGCAGCCCAGGGACAGTCGGCGTGCAGTACGTC.